This T cell receptor (beta chain) was profiled in a study of PD-1 blockade in mismatch repair-deficient tumors. Broader study findings: Tumor-resident clones, often undetectable pretreatment in blood, expanded then contracted after pembrolizumab.

Repertoires were generated with immunoSEQ multiplex PCR, while TCRdb's copy carries only in-frame clones and drops some. This table holds under 150,000 clones, 88% found once. TCR sequencing covered a few patients who responded to pembrolizumab. The germline CDR1 and CDR2 sequences are SGHAT and FQNNGV. CDR3 length equals 12 residues. The germline V and J ends were trimmed by 1 base and 5 bases, with 5 bases remaining between them. About this clone itself: The target antigen is unknown.

The rearrangement uses TRBV11-2 and TRBJ2-5, with D uncertain. The sample here was peripheral blood, taken just over 70 weeks after starting pembrolizumab. This receptor was obtained from an adult with mismatch repair-deficient cancer. DNA of the CDR3: TGTGCCAGCAGCTTAGTTGGTGAGACCCAGTACTTC. Its translation: CASSLVGETQYF.